This T cell receptor (beta chain) was captured by sequencing in a study of blood T cell repertoires in COVID-19 (TCRdb year 2020). Background on the whole study: The collaborator samples originated in the United States, Italy and Spain and spanned the acute and convalescent phases of COVID-19. The material from the prospective study consisted of cDNA or gDNA derived from T cells, B-cell-depleted T cells, or PBMCs. The sample metadata nearly always contained a de-identified subject ID, COVID-19 status, age in years and sex. The samples were drawn from two sources: the first 160 participants of the ongoing ImmuneRACE study, and about 1,300 subjects contributed by 6 global collaborators. The dataset comprised deeply sampled blood TCRbeta repertoires from subjects exposed to, actively infected with, or recovered from COVID-19. Where available, HLA class I and class II types were obtained from metadata supplied by the sample provider rather than from assay-based typing. The repertoires were made available in a free public database intended to serve as a resource for research on the immune response to SARS-CoV-2. Overall study results and their limits: The quantity of clinical and demographic metadata differed by source and by participant and was supplied without curation.

The immunoSEQ Assay, a bias-controlled multiplex PCR, was used to amplify TCRbeta CDR3 regions from genomic DNA. The original methods were these. Nucleated cell counts per sample were estimated from amplification of reference gene primers within the assay. To quantify the absolute abundance of each unique TCRbeta CDR3 rearrangement, sequence reads were collapsed and filtered. For each sample, productive Simpson clonality was calculated as the square root of Simpson's diversity index across productive rearrangements. Entries here come from immuneACCESS through TCRdb and include only in-frame sequences with V and J called. Some clones fail to appear in such tables; in the studies checked, an unresolved V gene covers under half of the shortfall, and the cause of the remainder is unknown. V, J and clone size were drawn from that table, and D and trimming were deduced from the DNA. Counted in this sample were 150,000 to 200,000 clones; roughly 86% of them appeared once. The ten largest clones add up to less than 3.5% of the sample.

About this clone itself: This receptor's antigen is unknown. Base qualities are not recorded, but no much larger clone differs from it by a single base.

The CDR1 and CDR2 encoded by the germline V gene are SGHAT and FQNNGV. V lost 0 bases and J lost 4 bases, and the count of bases not matched to a germline gene is 4. The CDR3 runs 16 amino acids, cysteine and phenylalanine included. The kept DNA is CDR3 alone, 48 bases in frame from the first base. Each collaborating institution followed its own protocols to collect whole blood in K2EDTA tubes. For TCRbeta analysis, collaborators shipped samples in one of three forms: frozen whole blood, isolated PBMCs, or DNA extracted from either of those sample types. The sequence derives from a man aged 65-85 years with acute or convalescent COVID-19. Material: peripheral blood. The chain uses TRBV11-2 and TRBJ2-5, with TRBD2 matching 11 junction bases. The sequence in DNA is TGTGCCAGCAGCTTAGACTTAGCGGGAGGGAGAGAGACCCAGTACTTC. Its translation reads: CASSLDLAGGRETQYF.